Shown below are 25 T cell receptor beta chains from a single sample sequenced in a study of T-cell memory formation after mild COVID-19. TCRdb independently ran MiXCR on the 5' RACE reads; one entry per CDR3 protein. The sample records 160,000 or so distinct CDR3 sequences, roughly 31% being singletons. Input material: PBMCs or a T cell subset sorted from them (not recorded which). All receptors derive from an adult woman who had mild COVID-19 (a few samples of this study predate the infection). Cell type and time point are not known.

The chain combines TRBV30 with TRBJ2-7; 13 nucleotides match TRBD2. With V trimmed by 3 bases and J by 4 bases, 3 bases remained unmatched. This CDR3 comprises 14 residues. Germline V gives CDR1 GTSNPN, CDR2 SVGIG (reference sequence). The CDR3 nucleotides read TGTGCCTGGAGCCTGGGACTAGCGGGATACGAGCAGTACTTC. This gives the protein CAWSLGLAGYEQYF.

The chain couples TRBV6-2 or TRBV6-3 to TRBJ2-6; D is unclear. V was shortened by 4 bases and J by 4 bases, with 8 bases between the two germline ends. This CDR3 has 14 amino acids. Germline V lookup: CDR1 MNHEY, CDR2 SVGEGT. CDR3 amino acids: CASSSPRGANVLTF. For the CDR3, the DNA is TGTGCCAGCAGTTCGCCAAGAGGGGCCAACGTCCTGACTTTC.

As DNA, the CDR3 is TGCGCCAGCAGCCTACAGGGACTAGCCGGCACAGATACGCAGTATTTT. It is translated as CASSLQGLAGTDTQYF. The J gene is TRBJ2-3, the V gene TRBV4-1; 9 positions agree with TRBD2. Germline trimming cut 4 bases from V and 1 base from J; bases unmatched to any gene: 6. This CDR3 region has 16 residues. Germline loops: CDR1 MGHRA, CDR2 YSYEKL.

The sample holds a few counts of this clonotype. The chain links TRBV6-5 to TRBJ2-4, with D uncertain. Trimming left V 6 bases short and J 6 bases short, with 9 bases between. Germline V gene sequence: CDR1 MNHEY, CDR2 SVGAGI. The CDR3 has 12 amino acids. The CDR3 here is CASSPDRNIQYF. The CDR3, as DNA: TGTGCCAGCAGCCCTGATAGAAACATTCAGTACTTC.

The chain has TRBV4-3 and TRBJ2-3; D is undetermined. The CDR3 extends over 13 amino acids. Germline V gene lookup returns CDR1 LGHNA and CDR2 YSLEER. V lost 1 base, J lost 5 bases, and 7 bases lay in between. CDR3 loop: CASSQVDRDTQYF. As DNA, the CDR3 is TGCGCCAGCAGCCAAGTAGACCGAGATACGCAGTATTTT.

This clonotype was observed a few times. CDR3 coding DNA: TGTGCCAGCAGCTCCCGGGGGCCACCTTTGGGCGGGGAGCTGTTTTTT. This gives the protein CASSSRGPPLGGELFF. V and J are TRBV7-9 and TRBJ2-2; possibly TRBD1 or TRBD2 for D (6 bases each). Trimming removed 4 bases from V and 7 bases from J, with 19 bases in between. CDR1 and CDR2 (germline): SEHNR, FQNEAQ (reference sequence). CDR3 size: 16 residues.

The chain is built from TRBV6-2 or TRBV6-3 and TRBJ1-2, with D possibly being TRBD1 (6 bases). Germline V lookup: CDR1 MNHEY, CDR2 SVGEGT. V was clipped by 5 bases and J by 0 bases, with 13 bases between them. This CDR3 spans 15 amino acids. The chain's CDR3 is CASSRPGTSNYGYTF. In DNA form, the CDR3 reads TGTGCCAGCAGTCGCCCCGGGACATCTAACTATGGCTACACCTTC.

This chain connects TRBV11-2 to TRBJ2-1; possibly TRBD1 for D (6 bases). CDR3 length: 14 amino acids. Germline assignment: CDR1 SGHAT and CDR2 FQNNGV. Between the trimmed V and J ends, which lost 7 bases and 1 base, there was a span of 11 bases. The chain's CDR3 is CASKGVQSYNEQFF. The CDR3 DNA reads as TGTGCCAGCAAGGGGGTTCAGTCCTACAATGAGCAGTTCTTC.

This chain uses TRBV29-1 with TRBJ1-1; D possibly corresponds to TRBD1 (6 bases). This CDR3 has 16 residues. The V gene lost 3 bases and the J gene lost 1 base, with 18 bases spanning the gap. Germline V CDR1 and CDR2: SQVTM, ANQGSEA. In DNA form, the CDR3 reads TGCAGCGTTGATGGGAGTAGACAGGCCCGGAACACTGAAGCTTTCTTT. Translated: CSVDGSRQARNTEAFF.

The chain uses TRBV7-8 and TRBJ1-4; 7 bases agree with TRBD1. This CDR3 has 15 amino acids. The V segment lost 5 bases and the J segment 4 bases; nucleotides outside the gene matches: 7. Looked up from germline, CDR1 is SGHVS and CDR2 is FQNEAQ. The CDR3 sequence is CASSQLTGINEKLFF. Here the CDR3 DNA reads TGTGCCAGCAGCCAGTTGACAGGGATTAATGAAAAACTGTTTTTT.

This clonotype was seen only a few times. The chain carries TRBV6-2 or TRBV6-3 and TRBJ2-1; maybe TRBD1 (6 bases). Germline lookup yields CDR1 MNHEY and CDR2 SVGEGT. V was trimmed by 1 base and J by 6 bases, leaving 16 bases between them. This CDR3 spans 16 amino acids. In DNA, the CDR3 is TGTGCCAGCAGTTACTTCGGGCAGGGGATGCTCAATGAGCAGTTCTTC. It specifies CASSYFGQGMLNEQFF.

This clonotype was detected ten times or more. The chain couples TRBV4-2 to TRBJ2-1; no reliable D call. V was pared by 0 bases and J by 0 bases, with 9 bases between. CDR3 length: 16 residues. CDR1 and CDR2 (germline): LGHNA, YNFKEQ. The DNA for the CDR3 is TGTGCCAGCAGCCAAGAGGGCAGCAGCTCCTACAATGAGCAGTTCTTC. It encodes CASSQEGSSSYNEQFF.

This clonotype was observed a handful of times. The J gene is TRBJ2-1, the V gene TRBV12-3 or TRBV12-4; 7 positions match TRBD2. V was clipped by 4 bases and J by 5 bases; unmatched bases: 8. The CDR3 loop spans 15 amino acids. The CDR3 sequence is CASSWEGEWNNEQFF. The CDR3 bases are TGTGCCAGCAGTTGGGAGGGTGAGTGGAACAATGAGCAGTTCTTC.

This clonotype was picked up a small number of times. The chain joins TRBV7-9 to TRBJ2-5; D may be TRBD1 or TRBD2 (5 bases each). Trimming shortened V by 8 bases and J by 5 bases, and 21 bases separated the two germline ends. From germline, CDR1 is SEHNR and CDR2 FQNEAQ (reference sequence). CDR3 length: 15 amino acids. The DNA of the CDR3 is TGTGCCAGCCGTTTGGCATGGGGGTCCGGTGAGACCCAGTACTTC. Protein: CASRLAWGSGETQYF.

As regards this clonotype: Just one base apart from a much larger clone, this may be a read error. The rearrangement uses TRBV5-6 and TRBJ1-2, with D possibly TRBD1 on 6 matching bases. The CDR3 length is 14 residues. Trimming stripped 4 bases from V and 4 bases from J, with 14 bases between. Germline loops: CDR1 SGHDT, CDR2 YYEEEE. The CDR3 here is CASSPWTDLYGYTF. DNA for the CDR3: TGTGCCAGCAGCCCTTGGACAGACCTCTATGGCTACACCTTC.

This clonotype showed up just a few times. The rearrangement links TRBV24-1 to TRBJ2-1; 13 bases match TRBD2. After removal of 7 bases from V and 7 bases from J, the junction contained 6 bases not matched to a gene. Germline-derived CDR1 and CDR2 are KGHDR and SFDVKD. The CDR3 extends over 15 amino acids. CDR3 nucleotides: TGTGCCACCAGCCTACTAGCGGGAGGGCCAAATGAGCAGTTCTTC. Translation gives CATSLLAGGPNEQFF.

The chain joins TRBV5-4 to TRBJ2-3; TRBD2 might be the D (5 bases). Germline V gene sequence: CDR1 SGHNT, CDR2 YYREEE (reference sequence). V dropped 4 bases and J dropped 10 bases, with 13 bases sitting between them. CDR3 length: 12 amino acids. CDR3 in amino acids: CASSTAGKSQYF. DNA for the CDR3: TGTGCCAGCAGCACGGCCGGGAAGTCGCAGTATTTT.

This clonotype was observed a few times. The genes are TRBV5-6 and TRBJ2-5; D is uncertain. The germline gives CDR1 SGHDT, CDR2 YYEEEE. With 0 bases removed from V and 5 bases from J, the gap between germline ends came to 14 bases. The CDR3 loop spans 15 amino acids. CDR3 region: CASSLVAAGRETQYF. The CDR3 region has the DNA TGTGCCAGCAGCTTGGTGGCCGCCGGACGGGAGACCCAGTACTTC.

The chain employs TRBV20-1 and TRBJ2-3; TRBD2 aligns across 11 bases. V lost 0 bases and J lost 5; bases outside the gene matches: 7. The CDR3 has 16 amino acids. Per the germline V gene, CDR1 is DFQATT and CDR2 is SNEGSKA (reference sequence). CDR3 loop: CSAREDSGRARDTQYF. The CDR3 nucleotides are TGCAGTGCTAGAGAGGATAGCGGGAGGGCCCGAGATACGCAGTATTTT.

CDR3 bases: TGCAGCGTTGGTAAAGGGGTGGACTATGGCTACACCTTC. Translating gives CSVGKGVDYGYTF. The V gene is TRBV29-1, the J gene TRBJ1-2, with TRBD1 as a possible D gene (5 bases). Germline V lookup: CDR1 SQVTM, CDR2 ANQGSEA. V was cut by 4 bases and J by 3 bases, with 12 bases left in between. The CDR3 has 13 residues. Using reference TRBV29-1 and TRBJ1-2 for the parts outside the CDR3, the full variable domain is SAVISQKPSRDICQRGTSLTIQCQVDSQVTMMFWYRQQPGQSLTLIATANQGSEATYESGFVIDKFPISRPNLTFSTLTVSNMSPEDSSIYLCSVGKGVDYGYTFGSGTRLTVV.

The chain carries TRBV2 and TRBJ1-3; D not certain. V was shortened by 4 bases and J by 3 bases, with 7 bases between the two germline ends. The CDR3 has 13 residues. The germline CDR1 and CDR2 sequences are SNHLY and FYNNEI. DNA for the CDR3: TGTGCCAGCAGTGTGCATTTTGGAAACACCATATATTTT. It is translated as CASSVHFGNTIYF.

This rearrangement joins TRBV2 to TRBJ2-1; D is ambiguous. In germline, CDR1 is SNHLY, CDR2 FYNNEI. Trimming took 1 base from V and 8 from J, leaving 15 bases between them. The CDR3 length is 15 residues. CDR3 DNA sequence: TGTGCCAGCAGTGAAGGGACCGACTTAATCTATGAGCAGTTCTTC. Translated: CASSEGTDLIYEQFF.

This clonotype occurred a few times. The rearrangement links TRBV27 to TRBJ2-1; TRBD2 matches at 8 bases. Per germline, CDR1 MNHEY and CDR2 SMNVEV (reference sequence). The junction had 12 bases not matched to a gene; V was cut back by 8 bases and J by 9 bases. CDR3 size: 14 residues. The CDR3: CASDPRGGASEQFF. The CDR3 nucleotides are TGTGCCAGCGACCCCCGGGGGGGGGCGAGTGAGCAGTTCTTC.

The chain combines TRBV3-1 with TRBJ2-7; a weak D match, TRBD2 (6 bases). The V end lost 1 base, the J end lost 1 base, and 11 bases lay between the germline ends. The CDR3 totals 15 residues. Germline V gene sequence: CDR1 LGHDT, CDR2 YNNKEL (reference sequence). Here the CDR3 reads CASSQVDYPSYEQYF. The CDR3 DNA is TGTGCCAGCAGCCAAGTGGACTACCCGTCCTACGAGCAGTACTTC.

In its sample, this clonotype was seen a few times. The V gene is TRBV9, the J gene TRBJ2-7; 11 bases line up with TRBD2. Unmatched junction bases numbered 2, after V lost 3 bases and J lost 0 bases. Germline V gene lookup returns CDR1 SGDLS and CDR2 YYNGEE. This CDR3 is built from 15 residues. CDR3 coding DNA: TGTGCCAGCAGCGCCACTAGCGGGAGCTCCTACGAGCAGTACTTC. Translation gives CASSATSGSSYEQYF.